The clone carrying this T cell receptor (beta chain) showed up just a few times. Its antigen is not identified. This entry is derived from a study of T cell responses to AZD1222 COVID-19 vaccine. Whole-study findings and limits: Clonal diversity may have been underestimated in mostly white British donors. Breadth and depth of Spike-specific TCRs rose after two AZD1222 doses. At 160-218 and 743-854, vaccine-associated CD4 TCRs were dominant, and they spanned spike.

This CDR3 has 13 amino acids. The germline CDR1 and CDR2 sequences are MNHEY and SMNVEV (reference sequence). V lost 3 bases to trimming and J lost 5 bases, with 10 bases between them. Sequencing was performed with immunoSEQ multiplex PCR; in TCRdb, only in-frame clones are kept and a portion is missing. This table has about 190,000 clones, about 87% appearing once. The clonotype comes from an adult in good health. This chain links TRBV27 with TRBJ1-2, with D perhaps TRBD1 (5 bases). The source was peripheral blood, collected on day 0 of MenACWY control vaccination. The CDR3 reads CASSFSGGYGYTF. The CDR3 nucleotides are TGTGCCAGCAGTTTCTCGGGGGGTTATGGCTACACCTTC.